Each of the 27 T cell receptor beta chains below was sequenced from the same sample in a study of T cells in Graves' hyperthyroidism and ophthalmopathy (dated by TCRdb to about 2019). Library construction relied on multiplex PCR. The instrument was an Illumina HiSeq 2000. Amplification of TCR beta CDR3 regions was carried out from RNA transcripts. The TCR CDR3 was subjected to a first round of RT-PCR using the HTBI primer set and the Qiagen OneStep RT-PCR kit. TCRdb itself trimmed the public reads at Q25 with fastp, ran MiXCR and retained productive beta chains. Entries are consolidated by CDR3 protein sequence, retaining the most common genes and DNA. Within this sample are 600,000 to 850,000 distinct CDR3 sequences, with about 17% of them counted one time only. The ten biggest clones cover approximately 16% of the sample. Sequencing was performed on blood. Every receptor here comes from a woman aged 45-60 years with Graves' hyperthyroidism that later progressed to Graves' ophthalmopathy.

This clonotype showed up just a few times. A much more abundant neighbour one base away suggests this may be a read error. The genes are TRBV3-1 and TRBJ1-5, with D uncertain. Germline CDR1 LGHDT, CDR2 YNNKEL (reference sequence). CDR3 length: 15 residues. V lost 4 bases, J lost 6 bases, and 16 bases lay in between. CDR3 coding DNA: TGTGCCAGCAGCCGAGAAGCCGGGAGTAGTCAGCCCCAGCATTTT. The encoded protein is CASSREAGSSQPQHF.

This clonotype was counted between two and nine times. The V gene is TRBV3-1, the J gene TRBJ1-6; 10 nucleotides agree with TRBD1. J lost 8 bases, V lost 3 bases, and 4 bases had no gene match. Germline-derived CDR1 and CDR2 are LGHDT and YNNKEL (reference sequence). The CDR3 loop spans 15 amino acids. This chain's CDR3 is CASSQTGTGDSPLHF. CDR3 nucleotide sequence: TGTGCCAGCAGCCAGACCGGGACAGGGGATTCACCCCTCCACTTT.

This clonotype showed up many times. The V and J genes are TRBV11-1 and TRBJ2-1; 8 bases map to TRBD2. In germline, CDR1 is SGHAT, CDR2 FQDESV (reference sequence). The CDR3 loop spans 16 amino acids. The ends lost 3 bases at V and 0 bases at J; junction bases unmatched: 4. The chain's CDR3 is CASSFSGARSYNEQFF. CDR3 DNA: TGTGCCAGCAGCTTTAGCGGGGCCCGCTCCTACAATGAGCAGTTCTTC.

The V call is TRBV4-1, the J call TRBJ2-7, with 9 bases lining up with TRBD2. V gave up 2 bases and J gave up 0 bases; unmatched junction bases: 8. The CDR3 has 17 residues. Germline CDR1 reads MGHRA; CDR2 reads YSYEKL. The CDR3 nucleotides read TGCGCCAGCAGCCAACTCCCTAGCGGGGTTAGCTCCTACGAGCAGTACTTC. This translates into CASSQLPSGVSSYEQYF.

The chain has TRBV27 and TRBJ1-2; 7 nucleotides align to TRBD1. Germline CDR1 is MNHEY and CDR2 is SMNVEV (reference sequence). V gave up 3 bases and J gave up 4 bases; unmatched junction bases: 11. The CDR3 totals 16 residues. CDR3: CASSFSLDRQLYGYTF. CDR3 coding DNA: TGTGCCAGCAGTTTCTCCCTGGACAGGCAACTCTATGGCTACACCTTC.

The gene calls are TRBV20-1 and TRBJ1-1, with 8 bases that match TRBD1. There are 14 residues in the CDR3. CDR1 DFQATT and CDR2 SNEGSKA come from the germline V gene (reference sequence). Trimming at V came to 3 bases and at J to 0 bases, leaving 3 bases not matched to a gene. The CDR3 coding sequence is TGCAGTGCTAGGAGCAGGGGGCTGAACACTGAAGCTTTCTTT. It is translated as CSARSRGLNTEAFF.

This clonotype has a count of ten or more. This chain links TRBV5-1 with TRBJ2-3, with D possibly matching TRBD2 (6 bases). CDR1 SGHRS and CDR2 YFSETQ come from the germline V gene. The V end was cut by 4 bases, the J end by 1 base, with 13 bases between. The CDR3 loop spans 15 amino acids. DNA for the CDR3: TGCGCCAGCAGCATGGTAGCGGACCGCACAGATACGCAGTATTTT. Amino acids: CASSMVADRTDTQYF.

As for this clonotype: The CDR3 does not close with the conserved phenylalanine or tryptophan, likely indicating a read error. The gene calls are TRBV2 and TRBJ1-2; TRBD1 is a possible D gene (5 bases). The CDR3 totals 14 residues. With 1 base removed from V and 2 bases from J, the gap between germline ends came to 8 bases. Germline V gene lookup returns CDR1 SNHLY and CDR2 FYNNEI. The CDR3 sequence: CASSEEGQNYGYTL. The DNA of the CDR3 is TGTGCCAGCAGTGAAGAGGGGCAAAACTATGGCTACACCCTC.

The CDR3 region has the DNA TGTGCCAGCAGTTTAAAAGGGGGCTTACTAGCCAAAAACATTCAGTACTTC. This sequence encodes CASSLKGGLLAKNIQYF. The chain carries TRBV27 and TRBJ2-4; the match to TRBD1 covers 7 bases. Per the germline V gene, CDR1 is MNHEY and CDR2 is SMNVEV (reference sequence). There are 17 residues in the CDR3. With V trimmed by 2 bases and J by 0 bases, 7 bases remained unmatched.

At least ten counts were recorded for this clonotype. This chain joins TRBV30 and TRBJ1-5, with a possible D match to TRBD1 (5 bases). V lost 5 bases, J lost 0 bases, and 8 bases lay in between. Germline assignment: CDR1 GTSNPN and CDR2 SVGIG (reference sequence). CDR3 length: 13 residues. CDR3 residues: CAWGDASNQPQHF. Here the CDR3 DNA reads TGTGCCTGGGGGGACGCTAGCAATCAGCCCCAGCATTTT.

The rearrangement links TRBV7-9 to TRBJ2-3; D is unclear. The CDR3 is 14 residues long. Germline values: CDR1 SEHNR, CDR2 FQNEAQ (reference sequence). V was cut by 3 bases and J by 2 bases, with 9 bases left in between. This chain's CDR3 is CASSFPLPTDTQYF. The CDR3, as DNA: TGTGCCAGCAGCTTTCCCCTCCCCACAGATACGCAGTATTTT.

This clonotype was picked up many times. The J gene is TRBJ1-6, the V gene TRBV18; 8 bases fit TRBD1. Trimming at V came to 2 bases and at J to 8 bases, leaving 2 bases not matched to a gene. The CDR3 is 14 amino acids. Per germline, CDR1 KGHSH and CDR2 LQKENI. The CDR3 DNA is TGTGCCAGCTCACCAGCGACAGGGGATTCACCCCTCCACTTT. Translating it yields CASSPATGDSPLHF.

The chain links TRBV12-3 or TRBV12-4 to TRBJ2-2; 9 bases are shared with TRBD2. This CDR3 region has 15 residues. V shed 5 bases, J shed 4 bases, and the junction held 5 bases outside the gene matches. In nucleotides, the CDR3 is TGTGCCAGCAGTCCCGGGACTAGCTTCACCGGGGAGCTGTTTTTT. Translation gives CASSPGTSFTGELFF.

This clonotype showed up just a few times. This rearrangement joins TRBV7-9 to TRBJ2-7; 11 bases match TRBD1. With 5 bases clipped from V and 4 bases from J, the junction kept 7 bases outside the gene matches. The CDR3 covers 15 residues. Looked up from germline, CDR1 is SEHNR and CDR2 is FQNEAQ (reference sequence). The CDR3 nucleotides are TGTGCCAGCAGCCCTCGGACAGGGGGCAATTACGAGCAGTACTTC. Its protein product is CASSPRTGGNYEQYF.

This clonotype came up a few times. The chain is built from TRBV7-6 and TRBJ2-1; 9 positions match TRBD2. CDR3 length equals 16 residues. Germline-derived CDR1 and CDR2 are SGHVS and FNYEAQ. Losses at the gene ends were 5 bases for V and 8 bases for J; bases not matched to a gene: 13. Here the CDR3 reads CASSDIAGVLVHEQFF. In DNA form, the CDR3 reads TGTGCCAGCAGCGATATAGCGGGGGTTCTGGTTCATGAGCAGTTCTTC. Combining the CDR3 with reference TRBV7-6 and TRBJ2-1 gives the whole variable domain GAGVSQSPRYKVTKRGQDVALRCDPISGHVSLYWYRQALGQGPEFLTYFNYEAQQDKSGLPNDRFSAERPEGSISTLTIQRTEQRDSAMYRCASSDIAGVLVHEQFFGPGTRLTVL.

In this sample, this clonotype turned up a few times. J is TRBJ1-1 and V is TRBV30; TRBD1 might be the D (6 bases). This CDR3 comprises 15 residues. V was shortened by 6 bases and J by 2 bases, with 19 bases between the two germline ends. Germline-derived CDR1 and CDR2 are GTSNPN and SVGIG (reference sequence). The CDR3 DNA reads as TGTGCCTGCAAGTCTCAGACAGGTCCCAACACTGAAGCTTTCTTT. Its translation is CACKSQTGPNTEAFF.

This clonotype has more than one count but fewer than ten. The chain joins TRBV12-3 or TRBV12-4 to TRBJ1-4; 7 nucleotides match TRBD1. V dropped 5 bases and J dropped 7; count of bases not matched to a gene: 10. This CDR3 region has 15 residues. DNA of the CDR3: TGTGCCAGCAGTCCCTTCTCGGGACAGCCTGAAAAACTGTTTTTT. Protein: CASSPFSGQPEKLFF.

The chain couples TRBV6-1 to TRBJ1-6; tentatively, D is TRBD1 (6 bases). Germline CDR1 MNHNS, CDR2 SASEGT. The CDR3 runs 14 residues. Between the trimmed V and J ends, which lost 5 bases and 9 bases, there was a span of 14 bases. CDR3 in amino acids: CASSYGGGGSPLHF. CDR3 sequence (DNA): TGTGCCAGCAGTTACGGGGGCGGCGGTTCACCCCTCCACTTT.

This clonotype was recorded once. The V and J genes are TRBV5-6 and TRBJ1-2, with 9 nucleotides matching TRBD1. The ends lost 4 bases at V and 8 bases at J; junction bases unmatched: 9. Per the germline V gene, CDR1 is SGHDT and CDR2 is YYEEEE. CDR3 length: 14 residues. CDR3 DNA: TGTGCCAGCAGCCTCGGGACAGGGAGAAACGGCTACACCTTC. Its protein product is CASSLGTGRNGYTF.

This clonotype was counted between two and nine times. The chain links TRBV29-1 to TRBJ2-1, with D hard to call. Germline CDR1 is SQVTM and CDR2 is ANQGSEA. CDR3 length: 13 amino acids. V lost 2 bases to trimming and J lost 7 bases, with 12 bases between them. The CDR3 loop reads CSVERSVYNEQFF. The DNA for the CDR3 is TGCAGCGTTGAACGATCAGTATATAATGAGCAGTTCTTC.

This clonotype was seen many times. The genes are TRBV5-1 and TRBJ2-7; TRBD2 is a possible D gene (5 bases). Per the germline V gene, CDR1 is SGHRS and CDR2 is YFSETQ. Trimming pared 0 bases from V and 7 bases from J, leaving 11 bases between. This CDR3 is built from 13 residues. CDR3: CASSLEPTGEQYF. CDR3 nucleotide sequence: TGCGCCAGCAGCTTGGAGCCCACGGGGGAGCAGTACTTC.

This clonotype was found many times. This chain uses TRBV29-1 with TRBJ1-1; a weak D match, TRBD1 (5 bases). Between the trimmed V and J ends, which lost 4 bases and 5 bases, there was a span of 20 bases. Germline V gives CDR1 SQVTM, CDR2 ANQGSEA. The CDR3 length is 15 residues. The DNA for the CDR3 is TGCAGCGTTGGAATGAACCGGCAGGGTAATACTGAAGCTTTCTTT. It is translated as CSVGMNRQGNTEAFF.

The table lists this clonotype with a few counts. The V and J genes are TRBV5-1 and TRBJ1-2; no definite D call. CDR1 is SGHRS and CDR2 is YFSETQ in the germline V gene. V gave up 0 bases and J gave up 2 bases, with 11 bases separating them. The CDR3 covers 15 residues. CDR3 sequence reads: CASSLEPRSNYGYTF. The CDR3 DNA is TGCGCCAGCAGCTTGGAGCCTCGATCGAACTATGGCTACACCTTC.

This clonotype came up a few times. The chain links TRBV6-2 or TRBV6-3 to TRBJ2-2, with TRBD1 matching 7 bases. Germline assignment: CDR1 MNHEY and CDR2 SVGEGT. The CDR3 runs 20 residues. J was trimmed by 4 bases and V by 2 bases; bases with no gene match: 19. CDR3 nucleotide sequence: TGTGCCAGCAGTTACGTAAGGGGGCGCCATGTGGGTCCCATCACCGGGGAGCTGTTTTTT. Translating gives CASSYVRGRHVGPITGELFF.

The chain combines TRBV3-1 with TRBJ2-1; 10 bases are shared with TRBD1. With 7 bases clipped from V and 4 bases from J, the junction kept 7 bases outside the gene matches. The CDR3 spans 15 residues. Looked up from germline, CDR1 is LGHDT and CDR2 is YNNKEL (reference sequence). CDR3 coding DNA: TGTGCCAGCACCCGGACAGGGGGATGGTACAATGAGCAGTTCTTC. Protein sequence: CASTRTGGWYNEQFF.

The chain carries TRBV28 and TRBJ1-5; TRBD1 is a possible D gene (5 bases). CDR1 and CDR2 (germline): MDHEN, SYDVKM. The CDR3 totals 16 residues. V was clipped by 3 bases and J by 0 bases, with 12 bases between them. The CDR3 sequence is CASSFRQPNSNQPQHF. The CDR3 coding sequence is TGTGCCAGCAGTTTCCGACAGCCCAATAGCAATCAGCCCCAGCATTTT.

This clonotype has more than one count but fewer than ten. The CDR3 protein is CSARHRDRYNEQFF. CDR3 sequence (DNA): TGCAGTGCTCGACATCGGGACCGTTACAATGAGCAGTTCTTC. The V call is TRBV20-1, the J call TRBJ2-1; D assignment may be TRBD1 or TRBD2 (5 bases each). This CDR3 is built from 14 residues. The germline V gene encodes CDR1 DFQATT and CDR2 SNEGSKA (reference sequence). V lost 5 bases to trimming and J lost 4 bases, with 15 bases between them.